This T cell receptor beta chain was sequenced during a study of beta chain features in type 1 diabetes. Study context: Age and gender were similar between patients and healthy donors, as were cell yields.

Expressed TCRB transcripts were sequenced after all isolated RNA was converted to cDNA. The table came from immunoSEQ multiplex PCR; TCRdb's copy has only in-frame clones and leaves some out. The sample contains about 360,000 clones, roughly 13% of which appear only once. The germline V gene encodes CDR1 GTSNPN and CDR2 SVGIG (reference sequence). This CDR3 comprises 14 residues. V lost 0 bases and J lost 1, with 9 bases in between. Concerning this clone itself: The antigen remains undetermined.

A sort by CD45RO/CCR7/CD25/CD127/CD95/CD27 yielded CD4+ naive, central memory, regulatory and stem cell-like memory cells. Study-level results: Patients with Type 1 diabetes showed moderately but significantly shorter TCRB CDR3s in all four CD4+ subsets.

This receptor was identified in a man between 18 and 35 years old in good health. The specimen sequenced was naive CD4+ T cells from blood. This chain uses TRBV30 with TRBJ1-1, with D maybe TRBD1 (6 bases). The CDR3 sequence is CAWSVVRGNTEAFF. The DNA of the CDR3 is TGTGCCTGGAGTGTAGTCAGGGGGAACACTGAAGCTTTCTTT.